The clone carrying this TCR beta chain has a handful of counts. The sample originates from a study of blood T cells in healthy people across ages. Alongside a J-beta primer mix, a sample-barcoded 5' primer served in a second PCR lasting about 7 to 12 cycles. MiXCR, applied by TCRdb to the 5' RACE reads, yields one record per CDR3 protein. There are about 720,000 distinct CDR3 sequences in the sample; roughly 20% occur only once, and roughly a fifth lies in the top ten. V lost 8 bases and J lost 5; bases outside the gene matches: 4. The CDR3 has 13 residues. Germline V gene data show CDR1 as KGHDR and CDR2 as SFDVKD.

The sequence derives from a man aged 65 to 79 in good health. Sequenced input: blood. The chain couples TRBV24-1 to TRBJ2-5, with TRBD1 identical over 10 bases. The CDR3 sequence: CATKGTGVETQYF. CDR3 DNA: TGTGCCACCAAAGGGACAGGGGTTGAGACCCAGTACTTC.